This TCR beta chain derives from a study of T cell changes during pregnancy in multiple sclerosis. Trimming cost V 0 bases and J 4 bases; bases outside gene matches: 7. CDR1 is GTSNPN and CDR2 is SVGIG in the germline V gene (reference sequence). The CDR3 sequence is 16 residues long. Generated by immunoSEQ multiplex PCR, the TCRdb table keeps only in-frame clones and is missing some. The data contain 40,000 to 60,000 clones, under 90% of them singletons. The sequencing used peripheral blood, collected in the first trimester of pregnancy. The chain recombines TRBV30 with TRBJ2-5, with TRBD2 matching over 11 bases. This receptor was identified in a female donor in good health, enrolled as a control in a pregnancy study. The CDR3 bases are TGTGCCTGGAGTGTAGGTACTAGCGGGAGTATAGAGACCCAGTACTTC. It codes for CAWSVGTSGSIETQYF.